The 32 T cell receptor beta chains listed next were all sequenced from one sample in a study of T cell changes during pregnancy in multiple sclerosis. The method was immunoSEQ multiplex PCR; TCRdb's version includes in-frame clones alone and lacks a portion of them. The sample yields over 45,000 clones, just over 90% seen once. Sample: peripheral blood, taken in the first trimester of pregnancy. Receptors originate from a female donor in good health, enrolled as a control in a pregnancy study.

This clone was observed a single time. CDR3 sequence (DNA): TGCGCCAGCAGTATATTACCGACAGCTAATGAAAAACTGTTTTTT. Translating gives CASSILPTANEKLFF. This chain links TRBV5-1 with TRBJ1-4; TRBD1 might be the D (5 bases). The CDR3 runs to 15 residues. From germline, CDR1 is SGHRS and CDR2 YFSETQ. The V end was cut by 5 bases, the J end by 3 bases, with 14 bases between. The full variable domain, completed using reference TRBV5-1 and TRBJ1-4, is KAGVTQTPRYLIKTRGQQVTLSCSPISGHRSVSWYQQTPGQGLQFLFEYFSETQRNKGNFPGRFSGRQFSNSRSEMNVSTLELGDSALYLCASSILPTANEKLFFGSGTQLSVL.

The V call is TRBV6-1, the J call TRBJ2-7; D is perhaps TRBD2 (6 bases). Germline V lookup: CDR1 MNHNS, CDR2 SASEGT. CDR3 length: 15 residues. Trimming stripped 3 bases from V and 2 bases from J, with 14 bases between. The CDR3 spells CASSEGISGTYEQYF. CDR3 DNA sequence: TGTGCCAGCAGTGAGGGGATTAGCGGCACCTACGAGCAGTACTTC.

The chain combines TRBV9 with TRBJ2-6, with 7 bases identical to TRBD2. The V segment lost 3 bases and the J segment 0 bases; nucleotides outside the gene matches: 12. This CDR3 is 19 amino acids long. CDR1 is SGDLS, CDR2 YYNGEE, per germline. The CDR3: CASSARGAGSSSGANVLTF. CDR3 nucleotides: TGTGCCAGCAGCGCCCGGGGAGCGGGGAGCAGCTCTGGGGCCAACGTCCTGACTTTC.

This chain connects TRBV7-9 to TRBJ1-3; the match to TRBD1 covers 7 bases. V was pared by 4 bases and J by 0 bases, with 0 bases of the junction left unmatched. Germline CDR1 is SEHNR and CDR2 is FQNEAQ (reference sequence). This CDR3 has 14 amino acids. In DNA, the CDR3 is TGTGCCAGCAGCTGGGACAGCTCTGGAAACACCATATATTTT. Its translation is CASSWDSSGNTIYF.

This chain uses TRBV18 with TRBJ1-2; D may be TRBD1 (6 bases). Looked up from germline, CDR1 is KGHSH and CDR2 is LQKENI. The CDR3 has 13 amino acids. Trimming stripped 2 bases from V and 8 bases from J, with 12 bases between. The CDR3, as DNA: TGTGCCAGCTCACCAGGGGGCGCTGGGGGCTACACCTTC. Translation gives CASSPGGAGGYTF.

The chain carries TRBV7-9 and TRBJ2-1; 8 bases map to TRBD2. The V gene end was trimmed by 1 base and the J gene end by 0 bases; junction bases not matched to a gene: 5. The germline CDR1 and CDR2 sequences are SEHNR and FQNEAQ (reference sequence). The CDR3 is 17 residues long. CDR3 sequence (DNA): TGTGCCAGCAGCTTAGGGGGTACTAGCGGCTCCTACAATGAGCAGTTCTTC. It translates to CASSLGGTSGSYNEQFF.

The V call is TRBV7-9, the J call TRBJ2-7; D call uncertain. Germline-derived CDR1 and CDR2 are SEHNR and FQNEAQ (reference sequence). The CDR3 spans 12 residues. Trimming took 4 bases from V and 0 from J, leaving 4 bases between them. The CDR3 spells CASSSLSYEQYF. The CDR3, as DNA: TGTGCCAGCAGCTCCCTCTCCTACGAGCAGTACTTC.

V usage is TRBV18 and J usage is TRBJ1-3, with D uncertain. Trimming shortened V by 6 bases and J by 8 bases, and 17 bases separated the two germline ends. This CDR3 has 14 amino acids. CDR1 is KGHSH and CDR2 is LQKENI in the germline V gene. The CDR3 region has the DNA TGTGCCAGCTCCCCGGGCCGGGAACGGGACACCATATATTTT. It translates to CASSPGRERDTIYF.

The chain employs TRBV5-5 and TRBJ2-1; D perhaps matches TRBD1 (6 bases). The CDR3 consists of 16 residues. The germline gives CDR1 SGHKS, CDR2 YYEKEE (reference sequence). The V end lost 2 bases, the J end lost 9 bases, and 21 bases lay between the germline ends. CDR3 DNA: TGTGCCAGCAGCTTTCATGACACTACAGGGTTATTTGAGCAGTTCTTC. Its translation is CASSFHDTTGLFEQFF. The full variable domain, with the rest looked up from reference TRBV5-5 and TRBJ2-1, is DAGVTQSPTHLIKTRGQQVTLRCSPISGHKSVSWYQQVLGQGPQFIFQYYEKEERGRGNFPDRFSARQFPNYSSELNVNALLLGDSALYLCASSFHDTTGLFEQFFGPGTRLTVL.

The chain uses TRBV6-1 and TRBJ1-6, with 9 bases identical to TRBD1. The CDR3 loop spans 14 amino acids. Germline V gives CDR1 MNHNS, CDR2 SASEGT. Trimming took 6 bases from V and 7 from J; bases not matched to a gene: 4. The CDR3 DNA is TGTGCCAGCAGGGGACAGGGTGTCAATTCACCCCTCCACTTT. Amino acids: CASRGQGVNSPLHF.

J is TRBJ2-6 and V is TRBV14, with D maybe TRBD1 (5 bases). Germline lookup yields CDR1 SGHDN and CDR2 FVKESK. The V gene lost 0 bases and the J gene lost 3 bases, with 12 bases spanning the gap. This CDR3 is built from 17 residues. The chain's CDR3 is CASSQDFRAFGANVLTF. The CDR3, as DNA: TGTGCCAGCAGCCAAGATTTCAGGGCGTTTGGGGCCAACGTCCTGACTTTC.

This clone has more than one count but fewer than ten. V usage is TRBV6-5 and J usage is TRBJ2-7, with TRBD2 as a possible D gene (6 bases). CDR1 MNHEY and CDR2 SVGAGI come from the germline V gene. The V end lost 0 bases, the J end lost 4 bases, and 13 bases lay between the germline ends. The CDR3 loop spans 15 amino acids. CDR3 DNA sequence: TGTGCCAGCAGTTACTCGGCGGAGGGAGGATACGAGCAGTACTTC. It encodes CASSYSAEGGYEQYF.

This chain joins TRBV11-2 and TRBJ2-5; D unclear. Germline V gene data show CDR1 as SGHAT and CDR2 as FQNNGV. This CDR3 has 15 residues. V gave up 1 base and J gave up 1 base, with 10 bases separating them. The CDR3, as DNA: TGTGCCAGCAGCTTAGGTGGGCAGACCCAAGAGACCCAGTACTTC. Translated, it gives CASSLGGQTQETQYF.

As DNA, the CDR3 is TGTGCCAGCAGAACCTCCAGGGTAGGTGGAAACACCATATATTTT. Translated: CASRTSRVGGNTIYF. The chain recombines TRBV6-6 with TRBJ1-3; TRBD1 is a possible D gene (5 bases). The CDR3 totals 15 residues. Per the germline V gene, CDR1 is MNHNY and CDR2 is SVGAGI (reference sequence). V was clipped by 6 bases and J by 3 bases, with 15 bases between them.

This clone has a handful of counts. The rearrangement links TRBV6-4 to TRBJ1-1; the D is unclear. V gave up 5 bases and J gave up 4 bases, with 11 bases separating them. The germline V gene has CDR1 MRHNA and CDR2 SNTAGT. The CDR3 is made up of 13 amino acids. Here the CDR3 reads CASSPEEGTEAFF. In nucleotides, the CDR3 is TGTGCCAGCAGTCCCGAGGAGGGCACTGAAGCTTTCTTT.

Concerning this clone itself: This specimen includes other DNA sequences encoding the same CDR3. The genes are TRBV28 and TRBJ2-7; no reliable D call. CDR3 size: 13 residues. Trimming shortened V by 6 bases and J by 2 bases, and 11 bases separated the two germline ends. Germline CDR1 MDHEN, CDR2 SYDVKM. CDR3 residues: CASSPPPAYEQYF. The CDR3 DNA sequence: TGTGCCAGCAGCCCGCCCCCGGCCTACGAGCAGTACTTC.

The chain recombines TRBV28 with TRBJ2-1, with 7 bases that match TRBD2. V lost 4 bases to trimming and J lost 5 bases; unmatched junction nucleotides: 5. The length of the CDR3 is 14 residues. Germline V CDR1 and CDR2: MDHEN, SYDVKM. The CDR3 bases are TGTGCCAGCAGTTCGCGGGAGCTGGACAATGAGCAGTTCTTC. This translates into CASSSRELDNEQFF. Combining the CDR3 with reference TRBV28 and TRBJ2-1 gives the whole variable domain DVKVTQSSRYLVKRTGEKVFLECVQDMDHENMFWYRQDPGLGLRLIYFSYDVKMKEKGDIPEGYSVSREKKERFSLILESASTNQTSMYLCASSSRELDNEQFFGPGTRLTVL.

This clone was seen just once. The chain has TRBV2 and TRBJ2-2, with a possible D match to TRBD2 (5 bases). V gave up 1 base and J gave up 4 bases, with 10 bases separating them. This CDR3 region has 15 residues. Germline CDR1 reads SNHLY; CDR2 reads FYNNEI. The CDR3, as DNA: TGTGCCAGCAGTGAAGGGGCCGGACTCACCGGGGAGCTGTTTTTT. It translates to CASSEGAGLTGELFF.

There are a few counts of this clone. The rearrangement joins TRBV12-2 to TRBJ2-4; the table assigns TRBD1, which was not confirmed against the DNA. TRBV12-2 is designated a pseudogene. CDR3 length: 17 amino acids. CDR3 loop: CASRYYRDRKAKNIQYF. CDR3 nucleotides: TGTGCAAGTCGCTATTACAGGGATAGGAAAGCCAAAAACATTCAGTACTTC.

The rearrangement links TRBV7-8 to TRBJ2-7; D ambiguous. Trimming left V 3 bases short and J 0 bases short, with 9 bases between. The CDR3 covers 14 residues. The germline V gene has CDR1 SGHVS and CDR2 FQNEAQ. The CDR3 nucleotides are TGTGCCAGCAGCTTTAAGCGAAACTCCTACGAGCAGTACTTC. Amino acids: CASSFKRNSYEQYF. The variable domain in full, completed from reference TRBV7-8 and TRBJ2-7, reads GAGVSQSPRYKVAKRGQDVALRCDPISGHVSLFWYQQALGQGPEFLTYFQNEAQLDKSGLPSDRFFAERPEGSVSTLKIQRTQQEDSAVYLCASSFKRNSYEQYFGPGTRLTVT.

This clone was found a few times. The chain uses TRBV6-6 and TRBJ1-2, with TRBD1 as a possible D gene (5 bases). V lost 6 bases and J lost 4, with 15 bases in between. The germline V gene has CDR1 MNHNY and CDR2 SVGAGI (reference sequence). The CDR3 length is 14 residues. CDR3 region: CASSRTQLSYGYTF. CDR3 sequence (DNA): TGTGCCAGCAGCCGGACACAGCTAAGCTATGGCTACACCTTC.

J is TRBJ2-5 and V is TRBV7-9, with D possibly being TRBD2 (6 bases). CDR1 is SEHNR and CDR2 is FQNEAQ in the germline V gene (reference sequence). This CDR3 contains 17 residues. V lost 2 bases, J lost 5 bases, and 21 bases lay in between. Written as DNA, the CDR3 is TGTGCCAGCAGCTTAAAACCGGGACTGGGTCCCCTGGAGACCCAGTACTTC. Amino acid sequence: CASSLKPGLGPLETQYF.

The chain has TRBV19 and TRBJ2-2; no definite D call. Deletions cut 10 bases from V and 8 bases from J, with 11 bases between. Germline lookup yields CDR1 LNHDA and CDR2 SQIVND (reference sequence). CDR3 size: 11 residues. The CDR3 DNA is TGTGCCACCCTTAGTTTTGGGGAGCTGTTTTTT. Translated: CATLSFGELFF.

This clone came up once. This chain joins TRBV18 and TRBJ2-2; TRBD2 matches at 8 bases. The germline V gene has CDR1 KGHSH and CDR2 LQKENI. V gave up 6 bases and J gave up 6 bases; unmatched junction bases: 6. The CDR3 has 14 amino acids. In DNA form, the CDR3 reads TGTGCCAGCTCCCGGGGGGGGGCCGCCGGGGAGCTGTTTTTT. Protein: CASSRGGAAGELFF.

The genes are TRBV18 and TRBJ2-7; 9 bases align to TRBD2. V shed 6 bases, J shed 4 bases, and the junction held 10 bases outside the gene matches. The CDR3 totals 15 residues. Germline V CDR1 and CDR2: KGHSH, LQKENI. The CDR3 DNA reads TGTGCCAGCTCCCCCCGGCGGGAGGGATCTTACGAGCAGTACTTC. Amino acid sequence: CASSPRREGSYEQYF. The whole variable domain, filled in from reference TRBV18 and TRBJ2-7, reads NAGVMQNPRHLVRRRGQEARLRCSPMKGHSHVYWYRQLPEEGLKFMVYLQKENIIDESGMPKERFSAEFPKEGPSILRIQQVVRGDSAAYFCASSPRREGSYEQYFGPGTRLTVT.

This chain links TRBV4-2 with TRBJ1-4; TRBD1 matches at 7 bases. Germline CDR1 and CDR2: LGHNA and YNFKEQ. The V segment lost 1 base and the J segment 7 bases; nucleotides outside the gene matches: 6. There are 15 residues in the CDR3. The CDR3 reads CASSQGIGGGEKLFF. CDR3 coding DNA: TGTGCCAGCAGCCAAGGGATAGGGGGCGGTGAAAAACTGTTTTTT.

The CDR3 protein is CASTQALPAYGYTF. The CDR3 DNA reads as TGTGCCAGCACACAGGCCCTTCCTGCGTATGGCTACACCTTC. This chain links TRBV6-1 with TRBJ1-2; a possible D gene is TRBD1 (5 bases). The CDR3 runs 14 residues. Looked up from germline, CDR1 is MNHNS and CDR2 is SASEGT. V was cut by 7 bases and J by 5 bases, with 17 bases left in between.

The rearrangement links TRBV2 to TRBJ2-7, with D possibly matching TRBD1 (6 bases). CDR1 is SNHLY and CDR2 is FYNNEI in the germline V gene. Between the trimmed V and J ends, which lost 10 bases and 2 bases, there was a span of 27 bases. The CDR3 is 17 amino acids. CDR3 in DNA: TGTGCCATACTACTTATGTCCGGGACATCCTCAACCTACGAGCAGTACTTC. It translates to CAILLMSGTSSTYEQYF.

The chain has TRBV12-5 and TRBJ2-4; 7 positions match TRBD2. The CDR3 totals 14 residues. Losses at the gene ends were 3 bases for V and 1 base for J; bases not matched to a gene: 0. Looked up from germline, CDR1 is LGHNT and CDR2 is FRNRAP. The CDR3 sequence is CASGLAGAKNIQYF. The DNA of the CDR3 is TGTGCTAGTGGTTTAGCGGGGGCCAAAAACATTCAGTACTTC.

V gene TRBV11-2 combines with J gene TRBJ1-1; D is unresolved. This CDR3 contains 12 residues. V was pared by 3 bases and J by 3 bases, with 5 bases between. CDR1 is SGHAT, CDR2 FQNNGV, per germline. The DNA of the CDR3 is TGTGCCAGCAGCTTTCAGGACACTGAAGCTTTCTTT. Translating it yields CASSFQDTEAFF. The full variable domain, completed using reference TRBV11-2 and TRBJ1-1, is EAGVAQSPRYKIIEKRQSVAFWCNPISGHATLYWYQQILGQGPKLLIQFQNNGVVDDSQLPKDRFSAERLKGVDSTLKIQPAKLEDSAVYLCASSFQDTEAFFGQGTRLTVV.

This rearrangement joins TRBV19 to TRBJ1-1, with TRBD1 identical over 8 bases. The trim removed 2 bases at V and 4 bases at J, leaving 3 bases unmatched. The germline CDR1 and CDR2 sequences are LNHDA and SQIVND (reference sequence). The CDR3 totals 14 residues. The CDR3: CASSITGGSTEAFF. The CDR3 DNA follows: TGTGCCAGTAGTATAACAGGGGGGAGCACTGAAGCTTTCTTT. Variable domain in full (rest from reference TRBV19 and TRBJ1-1): DGGITQSPKYLFRKEGQNVTLSCEQNLNHDAMYWYRQDPGQGLRLIYYSQIVNDFQKGDIAEGYSVSREKKESFPLTVTSAQKNPTAFYLCASSITGGSTEAFFGQGTRLTVV.

The chain combines TRBV21-1 with TRBJ2-3; the DNA was not compared with TRBD1, the D call given in the table. TRBV21-1 represents a pseudogene. The CDR3 extends over 19 amino acids. The CDR3, as DNA: TGTGCCAGCAGCAAAGGGCGCACCGGACAGGGAAGTTTGACAGATACGCAGTATTTT. Amino acids: CASSKGRTGQGSLTDTQYF.